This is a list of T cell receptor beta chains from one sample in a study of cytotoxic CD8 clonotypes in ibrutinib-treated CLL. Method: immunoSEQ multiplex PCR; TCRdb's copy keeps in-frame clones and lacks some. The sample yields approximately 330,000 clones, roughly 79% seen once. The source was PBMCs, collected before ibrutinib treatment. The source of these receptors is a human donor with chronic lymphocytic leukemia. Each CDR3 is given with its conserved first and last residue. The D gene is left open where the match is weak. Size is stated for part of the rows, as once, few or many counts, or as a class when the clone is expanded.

CASSLWTGRPYEQYF | TGTGCCAGCAGCTTATGGACAGGGCGTCCCTACGAGCAGTACTTC | TRBJ2-7 | TRBV7-6 | once | TRBD1
CASSKGQSPDTQYF | TGTGCCAGCAGCAAGGGACAGTCCCCAGATACGCAGTATTTT | TRBJ2-3 | TRBV5-4 | few | TRBD1
CASSQEPPGKQYF | TGTGCCAGCAGCCAAGAACCCCCGGGGAAGCAGTACTTC | TRBJ2-7 | TRBV4-2 | - | -
CASSQDLTGGLQNTEAFF | TGTGCCAGCAGCCAAGATCTTACGGGAGGGTTACAGAACACTGAAGCTTTCTTT | TRBJ1-1 | TRBV14 | - | -
CASSLGPGQFF | TGTGCCAGCAGTTTGGGCCCAGGGCAGTTCTTC | TRBJ2-1 | TRBV28 | - | -
CASSLDSGQETQYF | TGCGCCAGCAGCTTGGATAGCGGGCAAGAGACCCAGTACTTC | TRBJ2-5 | TRBV5-1 | - | TRBD2
CASSPTSGRSHEQYF | TGTGCCAGCAGCCCCACTAGCGGGAGGTCCCACGAGCAGTACTTC | TRBJ2-7 | TRBV9 | - | TRBD2
CASSSPGQGTYEQYF | TGTGCCAGCAGCTCGCCGGGACAGGGGACCTACGAGCAGTACTTC | TRBJ2-7 | TRBV7-2 | - | TRBD1
CASRPGQANYEQYF | TGTGCCAGCAGACCCGGACAGGCGAACTACGAGCAGTACTTC | TRBJ2-7 | TRBV6-5 | - | TRBD1
CASSLGARATGELFF | TGCGCCAGCAGCTTGGGGGCCAGGGCGACCGGGGAGCTGTTTTTT | TRBJ2-2 | TRBV5-1 | - | -
CAISESTREYGEAFF | TGTGCCATCAGTGAGTCCACAAGGGAGTACGGTGAAGCTTTCTTT | TRBJ1-1 | TRBV10-3 | - | -
CASSPRREIYEQYF | TGTGCCAGCTCACCGCGGCGGGAGATTTACGAGCAGTACTTC | TRBJ2-7 | TRBV18 | - | TRBD2
CASSAGQGNEQFF | TGCGCCAGCAGCGCGGGACAGGGAAATGAGCAGTTCTTC | TRBJ2-1 | TRBV5-1 | - | TRBD1
CASSFPGLAGELEETQYF | TGTGCCAGCAGCTTCCCGGGACTAGCGGGAGAGTTAGAAGAGACCCAGTACTTC | TRBJ2-5 | TRBV11-3 | - | TRBD2
CASSFRGAQKNNEQFF | TGCGCCAGCAGCTTTCGGGGGGCCCAGAAGAACAATGAGCAGTTCTTC | TRBJ2-1 | TRBV5-1 | - | -
CASSLIPTETSTDTQYF | TGTGCCAGCAGCTTAATCCCGACAGAAACTAGCACAGATACGCAGTATTTT | TRBJ2-3 | TRBV7-6 | - | -
CSASPGTGLGNTIYF | TGCAGCGCTTCCCCCGGGACAGGGCTTGGAAACACCATATATTTT | TRBJ1-3 | TRBV29-1 | few | TRBD1
CASRVPGLNSYEQYF | TGTGCCAGCAGGGTACCGGGACTCAACTCCTACGAGCAGTACTTC | TRBJ2-7 | TRBV11-2 | - | -
CASSQGDLNRGEAFF | TGTGCCAGCAGCCAAGGGGACCTAAACCGGGGTGAAGCTTTCTTT | TRBJ1-1 | TRBV4-2 | few | -
CASSRAGLGGGIQYF | TGTGCCAGCAGCCGGGCGGGACTAGGGGGCGGCATTCAGTACTTC | TRBJ2-4 | TRBV7-2 | - | -
CASSLLAGGPFNEQFF | TGTGCCAGCAGCTTACTCGCGGGAGGGCCTTTCAATGAGCAGTTCTTC | TRBJ2-1 | TRBV7-3 | - | TRBD2
CASSYSPRDGNYGYTF | TGTGCCAGCAGTTACTCGCCCAGGGATGGTAACTATGGCTACACCTTC | TRBJ1-2 | TRBV6-6 | - | -
CSVVIGQGTFQPQHF | TGCAGCGTTGTAATAGGACAGGGGACCTTTCAGCCCCAGCATTTT | TRBJ1-5 | TRBV29-1 | - | TRBD1
CASSQEGGSGSSYEQYF | TGCGCCAGCAGCCAGGAAGGGGGGAGCGGCAGCTCCTACGAGCAGTACTTC | TRBJ2-7 | TRBV4-1 | - | -
CASSLDGATEKLFF | TGCGCCAGCAGCTTGGACGGGGCTACTGAAAAACTGTTTTTT | TRBJ1-4 | TRBV5-1 | few | -
CASSFFPTGGWAEQFF | TGTGCCAGCAGTTTTTTCCCCACTGGGGGGTGGGCGGAGCAGTTCTTC | TRBJ2-1 | TRBV27 | - | -
CASSLDRRSNQPQHF | TGTGCCAGCAGCTTAGACCGAAGAAGCAATCAGCCCCAGCATTTT | TRBJ1-5 | TRBV7-2 | - | -
CASSVKGGGSNQPQHF | TGTGCCAGCAGTGTGAAAGGGGGCGGGAGCAATCAGCCCCAGCATTTT | TRBJ1-5 | TRBV6-4 | - | TRBD1
CASSPAAARYEQYF | TGTGCCAGCTCACCAGCGGCGGCTCGCTACGAGCAGTACTTC | TRBJ2-7 | TRBV18 | - | -
CASSPLGRRPYEQYF | TGTGCCAGCAGTCCTCTGGGCCGTCGGCCCTACGAGCAGTACTTC | TRBJ2-7 | TRBV28 | once | -
CASSGTGNMNTEAFF | TGCGCCAGCAGCGGGACAGGAAACATGAACACTGAAGCTTTCTTT | TRBJ1-1 | TRBV5-1 | - | TRBD1
CASSLARGGTQYF | TGTGCCAGCAGCTTAGCGCGGGGGGGTACGCAGTATTTT | TRBJ2-3 | TRBV7-9 | - | TRBD2
CASSPGGQGQETQYF | TGTGCCAGCAGCCCCGGCGGGCAAGGGCAAGAGACCCAGTACTTC | TRBJ2-5 | TRBV11-3 | - | -
CASSLVGSSYEQYF | TGTGCCAGCAGCTTGGTGGGTTCCTCCTACGAGCAGTACTTC | TRBJ2-7 | TRBV5-4 | - | -
CAWSLDNYGYTF | TGTGCCTGGAGTTTAGACAACTATGGCTACACCTTC | TRBJ1-2 | TRBV30 | - | -
CASSRSSLTWSGELFF | TGTGCCAGCTCAAGATCCTCCCTCACTTGGTCCGGGGAGCTGTTTTTT | TRBJ2-2 | TRBV18 | - | -
CASSLAPRGTISYEQYF | TGTGCCAGCAGCTTAGCTCCCCGAGGGACGATCTCCTACGAGCAGTACTTC | TRBJ2-7 | TRBV7-9 | - | -
CASSSRLERDNEQFF | TGTGCCAGCAGCTCGAGACTAGAGAGGGACAATGAGCAGTTCTTC | TRBJ2-1 | TRBV7-9 | - | -
CASSLGFTRAQGGTQYF | TGCGCCAGCAGCTTGGGGTTTACCCGGGCCCAGGGGGGGACCCAGTACTTC | TRBJ2-5 | TRBV5-1 | once | -
CATSRGGQVISGYTF | TGTGCCACCAGCAGAGGAGGGCAGGTGATTTCTGGCTACACCTTC | TRBJ1-2 | TRBV15 | - | -
CASSLARTRRSDTQYF | TGTGCCAGCAGCTTGGCCCGGACTAGGCGTTCAGATACGCAGTATTTT | TRBJ2-3 | TRBV5-6 | - | TRBD2
CASTGTVNTGELFF | TGTGCTAGCACCGGGACAGTGAACACCGGGGAGCTGTTTTTT | TRBJ2-2 | TRBV12-5 | - | TRBD1
CASKAGVSYNEQFF | TGTGCCAGCAAAGCGGGAGTCTCCTACAATGAGCAGTTCTTC | TRBJ2-1 | TRBV6-5 | - | TRBD2
CASSLLAAYEQYF | TGTGCCAGCAGCTTACTAGCGGCGTACGAGCAGTACTTC | TRBJ2-7 | TRBV7-2 | - | TRBD2
CASSLRGGTEAFF | TGCGCCAGCAGCTTAAGGGGGGGAACTGAAGCTTTCTTT | TRBJ1-1 | TRBV5-1 | - | -
CASSLQGTAGELFF | TGTGCCAGCAGCTTACAAGGGACTGCCGGGGAGCTGTTTTTT | TRBJ2-2 | TRBV11-2 | - | -
CAISEGAGTNTGELFF | TGTGCCATCAGTGAAGGGGCAGGGACGAACACCGGGGAGCTGTTTTTT | TRBJ2-2 | TRBV10-3 | few | -
CASGPGQGIADTQYF | TGTGCCAGCGGACCGGGACAGGGTATCGCAGATACGCAGTATTTT | TRBJ2-3 | TRBV7-3 | - | TRBD1
CASSLAHRSYEQYF | TGTGCCAGCAGCTTAGCGCATCGATCCTACGAGCAGTACTTC | TRBJ2-7 | TRBV7-2 | - | -
CATSRDRLAASAGELFF | TGTGCCACCAGCAGGGACCGACTAGCGGCGTCAGCCGGGGAGCTGTTTTTT | TRBJ2-2 | TRBV15 | few | TRBD2
CASSLTGTSSTDTQYF | TGTGCCAGCAGCCTGACCGGGACTAGTAGCACAGATACGCAGTATTTT | TRBJ2-3 | TRBV4-2 | - | TRBD2
CASSISPNTGELFF | TGTGCCAGCAGCATTAGCCCTAACACCGGGGAGCTGTTTTTT | TRBJ2-2 | TRBV27 | - | -